One and the same sample provided the 32 T cell receptor beta chains below, sequenced in a study of control samples from healthy donors and cancer patients. TCRdb's table, derived via immunoSEQ multiplex PCR, lists solely in-frame clones and lacks some. The repertoire holds approximately 140,000 clones, with 89% as singletons. The sequencing sample was made of PBMCs. The receptors originated from a man aged 50-59 years with head and neck cancer.

This clone appeared a few times. The J gene is TRBJ1-6, the V gene TRBV6-5; 8 bases map to TRBD1. The CDR3 is made up of 13 amino acids. Germline-derived CDR1 and CDR2 are MNHEY and SVGAGI. V shed 10 bases, J shed 9 bases, and the junction held 8 bases outside the gene matches. CDR3 sequence reads: CATLQGGFSPLHF. CDR3 coding DNA: TGTGCCACCCTACAGGGGGGATTTTCACCCCTCCACTTT.

Worth noting for this clone: Other DNA sequences in the same sample also yield this CDR3. The V call is TRBV6-5, the J call TRBJ2-1, with D perhaps TRBD2 (5 bases). Trimming stripped 2 bases from V and 2 bases from J, with 10 bases between. Per germline, CDR1 MNHEY and CDR2 SVGAGI. CDR3 length: 15 amino acids. CDR3 region: CASSYGNGAYNEQFF. CDR3 sequence (DNA): TGTGCCAGCAGTTACGGGAACGGGGCCTACAATGAGCAGTTCTTC.

The chain recombines TRBV27 with TRBJ1-5; D gene unclear. CDR3 length: 14 amino acids. V shed 2 bases and J shed 5 bases, with 10 bases lying between them. CDR1 and CDR2 (germline): MNHEY, SMNVEV (reference sequence). The CDR3 DNA reads as TGTGCCAGCAGTTTAAAGGGTACCGATCAGCCCCAGCATTTT. Translating gives CASSLKGTDQPQHF.

This chain connects TRBV6-5 to TRBJ2-7; weak D call: TRBD1 (6 bases). The CDR3 has 10 residues. Germline V gene sequence: CDR1 MNHEY, CDR2 SVGAGI. The ends were cut back, 8 bases at V and 11 bases at J, with 13 bases in the middle. In nucleotides, the CDR3 is TGTGCCAGCTTTGACAGGTTGAAGTACTTC. Translated: CASFDRLKYF.

V gene TRBV4-1 combines with J gene TRBJ2-7; either TRBD1 or TRBD2 may supply D (7 bases each). Trimming took off 8 bases at V and 5 bases at J, with 16 bases between the two ends. The CDR3 is 13 amino acids. CDR1 is MGHRA, CDR2 YSYEKL, per germline. The CDR3 DNA follows: TGCGCCAGCCGGCTCAGGGGGGGGGACGAGCAGTACTTC. Its protein is CASRLRGGDEQYF.

The J gene is TRBJ1-1, the V gene TRBV29-1; TRBD1 might be the D (5 bases). Trimming pared 0 bases from V and 4 bases from J, leaving 12 bases between. Per germline, CDR1 SQVTM and CDR2 ANQGSEA. The CDR3 contains 14 residues. The CDR3 DNA follows: TGCAGCGTTGAAGATCGGGGGTATGTCACTGAAGCTTTCTTT. Translation gives CSVEDRGYVTEAFF.

The count of this clone is one. The CDR3, as DNA: TGCGCCAGCAGCCACTCAGGGTCAGGGGAGAGGCCCCAGTACTTC. Its translation: CASSHSGSGERPQYF. The gene calls are TRBV4-1 and TRBJ2-5, with D perhaps TRBD1 (6 bases). Trimming stripped 3 bases from V and 9 bases from J, with 20 bases between. CDR1 is MGHRA, CDR2 YSYEKL, per germline. CDR3 length: 15 amino acids.

The chain recombines TRBV27 with TRBJ2-1; a weak D match, TRBD2 (6 bases). V was trimmed by 4 bases and J by 1 base, leaving 11 bases between them. Per germline, CDR1 MNHEY and CDR2 SMNVEV (reference sequence). The CDR3 length is 15 residues. The CDR3 loop is CASSYARESYNEQFF. CDR3 nucleotides: TGTGCCAGCAGTTACGCCCGGGAGTCCTACAATGAGCAGTTCTTC.

This chain links TRBV5-5 with TRBJ2-1, with D possibly TRBD1 on 5 matching bases. V lost 4 bases to trimming and J lost 7 bases, with 18 bases between them. CDR1 is SGHKS, CDR2 YYEKEE, per germline (reference sequence). The CDR3 contains 15 residues. The CDR3 is CASSTLRQLLNEQFF. The CDR3 nucleotides read TGTGCCAGCAGCACACTTCGACAGCTTTTGAATGAGCAGTTCTTC.

This chain uses TRBV18 with TRBJ1-5, with a possible D match to TRBD1 (6 bases). Germline loops: CDR1 KGHSH, CDR2 LQKENI. The V end was cut by 2 bases, the J end by 1 base, with 6 bases between. The CDR3 totals 14 residues. CDR3 protein: CASSPGQSNQPQHF. As DNA, the CDR3 is TGTGCCAGCTCACCAGGACAGAGCAATCAGCCCCAGCATTTT.

V is TRBV3-1 (or the pseudogene TRBV3-2) and J is TRBJ2-4; 8 bases agree with TRBD1. The CDR3 is made up of 13 amino acids. Looked up from germline, CDR1 is LGHDT and CDR2 is YNNKEL (reference sequence). Trimming removed 5 bases from V and 8 bases from J; junction bases left unmatched: 5. The chain's CDR3 is CASSFGQGDIQYF. CDR3 coding DNA: TGTGCCAGCAGCTTTGGACAGGGAGACATTCAGTACTTC.

The chain recombines TRBV5-6 with TRBJ1-1; D is unresolved. With 0 bases removed from V and 11 bases from J, the gap between germline ends came to 11 bases. The germline V gene encodes CDR1 SGHDT and CDR2 YYEEEE. This CDR3 is built from 12 residues. The CDR3 bases are TGTGCCAGCAGCTTGGAGGCAGGAGCGGCTTTCTTT. It specifies CASSLEAGAAFF.

V is TRBV19 and J is TRBJ1-5; no firm D call. This CDR3 has 16 amino acids. V was cut by 1 base and J by 1 base, with 11 bases left in between. Germline CDR1 reads LNHDA; CDR2 reads SQIVND (reference sequence). The CDR3 DNA reads as TGTGCCAGTAGTATAGGGAGGAGGGCCAGCAATCAGCCCCAGCATTTT. It is translated as CASSIGRRASNQPQHF. The full variable domain, in which reference TRBV19 and TRBJ1-5 provide the parts outside the CDR3, is DGGITQSPKYLFRKEGQNVTLSCEQNLNHDAMYWYRQDPGQGLRLIYYSQIVNDFQKGDIAEGYSVSREKKESFPLTVTSAQKNPTAFYLCASSIGRRASNQPQHFGDGTRLSIL.

V usage is TRBV30 and J usage is TRBJ1-1; D gene unclear. The CDR3 contains 12 residues. The V gene's germline CDR1 is GTSNPN and CDR2 SVGIG (reference sequence). Trimming pared 5 bases from V and 0 bases from J, leaving 7 bases between. The CDR3 coding sequence is TGTGCCTGGGACGGCGTGAACACTGAAGCTTTCTTT. Protein product: CAWDGVNTEAFF. Using reference TRBV30 and TRBJ1-1 for the parts outside the CDR3, the full variable domain is SQTIHQWPATLVQPVGSPLSLECTVEGTSNPNLYWYRQAAGRGLQLLFYSVGIGQISSEVPQNLSASRPQDRQFILSSKKLLLSDSGFYLCAWDGVNTEAFFGQGTRLTVV.

This clone was observed a handful of times. The chain joins TRBV19 to TRBJ2-2, with D perhaps TRBD1 (5 bases). With 6 bases removed from V and 4 bases from J, the gap between germline ends came to 9 bases. There are 13 residues in the CDR3. Germline CDR1 and CDR2: LNHDA and SQIVND (reference sequence). Written as DNA, the CDR3 is TGTGCCAGTAGGCAGGGATCCACCGGGGAGCTGTTTTTT. Translation: CASRQGSTGELFF.

This CDR3 is CASSSWTGSGDGYTF. In nucleotides, the CDR3 is TGTGCCAGCAGCTCCTGGACAGGGTCGGGCGATGGCTACACCTTC. This chain links TRBV7-9 with TRBJ1-2, with 8 bases aligning to TRBD1. The germline V gene encodes CDR1 SEHNR and CDR2 FQNEAQ (reference sequence). The V and J ends lost 4 bases and 6 bases, in that order; junction bases with no gene match: 10. This CDR3 is built from 15 residues.

This chain uses TRBV4-1 with TRBJ1-1, with D tentatively TRBD1 (6 bases). This CDR3 region has 15 residues. V was clipped by 1 base and J by 4 bases, with 13 bases between them. The V gene's germline CDR1 is MGHRA and CDR2 YSYEKL. CDR3 bases: TGCGCCAGCAGCCAAGGATTTGGAGGGGGCACTGAAGCTTTCTTT. This encodes CASSQGFGGGTEAFF.

This clone was seen only a few times. The chain is built from TRBV6-5 and TRBJ2-7, with D perhaps assigned TRBD1 or TRBD2 (5 bases each). In germline, CDR1 is MNHEY, CDR2 SVGAGI. The V and J ends lost 4 bases and 0 bases respectively, with 10 bases between them. This CDR3 comprises 14 residues. CDR3 sequence: CASSSQGVSYEQYF. Here the CDR3 DNA reads TGTGCCAGCAGTTCGCAGGGAGTCTCCTACGAGCAGTACTTC.

This clone was observed a handful of times. The V and J genes are TRBV29-1 and TRBJ1-1; no firm D call. Germline CDR1 SQVTM, CDR2 ANQGSEA. This CDR3 spans 11 amino acids. Trimming removed 6 bases from V and 1 base from J, with 6 bases in between. CDR3 nucleotides: TGCAGCGTAAAGGCGAACACTGAAGCTTTCTTT. Residues: CSVKANTEAFF. Supplemented by reference TRBV29-1 and TRBJ1-1, the full variable domain reads SAVISQKPSRDICQRGTSLTIQCQVDSQVTMMFWYRQQPGQSLTLIATANQGSEATYESGFVIDKFPISRPNLTFSTLTVSNMSPEDSSIYLCSVKANTEAFFGQGTRLTVV.

This chain uses TRBV3-1 (or the pseudogene TRBV3-2) with TRBJ2-7; unclear D gene. Per germline, CDR1 LGHDT and CDR2 YNNKEL (reference sequence). V shed 3 bases and J shed 3 bases, with 18 bases lying between them. This CDR3 has 16 amino acids. The CDR3 DNA reads TGTGCCAGCAGCCAGGGCAATATTTTCGTTGACTACGAGCAGTACTTC. Translating gives CASSQGNIFVDYEQYF.

This CDR3 reads CASSVISGTSYEQYF. The CDR3 DNA sequence: TGTGCCAGCAGCGTCATTAGCGGGACTTCGTACGAGCAGTACTTC. The J gene is TRBJ2-7, the V gene TRBV27; TRBD2 matches 8 bases. The CDR3 extends over 15 amino acids. Germline trimming cut 6 bases from V and 4 bases from J; bases unmatched to any gene: 11. The germline V gene encodes CDR1 MNHEY and CDR2 SMNVEV (reference sequence).

This chain connects TRBV4-2 to TRBJ2-2, with TRBD2 as a possible D gene (5 bases). This CDR3 spans 15 amino acids. The V end was cut by 6 bases, the J end by 3 bases, with 14 bases between. Germline-derived CDR1 and CDR2 are LGHNA and YNFKEQ. CDR3 in amino acids: CASRPAAGDTGELFF. CDR3 DNA: TGTGCCAGCAGACCGGCCGCCGGGGACACCGGGGAGCTGTTTTTT.

The chain is built from TRBV18 and TRBJ1-5; perhaps TRBD1 as D (5 bases). CDR3 length: 14 amino acids. The germline CDR1 and CDR2 sequences are KGHSH and LQKENI. The V gene lost 5 bases and the J gene lost 0 bases, with 8 bases spanning the gap. This CDR3 is CASSMTDSNQPQHF. In nucleotides, the CDR3 is TGTGCCAGCTCAATGACAGATAGCAATCAGCCCCAGCATTTT.

The V and J genes are TRBV4-1 and TRBJ1-4; no definite D call. The CDR3 is 16 amino acids. The V gene lost 1 base and the J gene lost 4 bases, with 13 bases spanning the gap. CDR1 is MGHRA, CDR2 YSYEKL, per germline. The CDR3 region has the DNA TGCGCCAGCAGCCAAGGAATAGGGTTACTTAATGAAAAACTGTTTTTT. Translating it yields CASSQGIGLLNEKLFF.

This rearrangement joins TRBV6-5 to TRBJ2-1; TRBD1 matches 7 bases. The V and J ends lost 5 bases and 5 bases, in that order; junction bases with no gene match: 9. Germline CDR1 and CDR2: MNHEY and SVGAGI. The CDR3 runs to 15 residues. CDR3 in DNA: TGTGCCAGCAGTCCTACGACAGGGCTAAACAATGAGCAGTTCTTC. Protein sequence: CASSPTTGLNNEQFF.

The chain recombines TRBV3-1 (or the pseudogene TRBV3-2) with TRBJ2-5; 7 nucleotides align to TRBD1. Germline CDR1 is LGHDT and CDR2 is YNNKEL (reference sequence). CDR3 size: 15 residues. With V trimmed by 2 bases and J by 2 bases, 5 bases remained unmatched. CDR3 nucleotide sequence: TGTGCCAGCAGCCAACTACCGGGACAGCAAGAGACCCAGTACTTC. Amino acids: CASSQLPGQQETQYF.

The chain links TRBV28 to TRBJ2-7; 9 positions match TRBD2. The germline V gene encodes CDR1 MDHEN and CDR2 SYDVKM. V lost 9 bases to trimming and J lost 0 bases; unmatched junction nucleotides: 3. The CDR3 contains 13 residues. CDR3 bases: TGTGCCAGTGGACTAGCGAACTCCTACGAGCAGTACTTC. It encodes CASGLANSYEQYF.

There are a few counts of this clone. The V gene is TRBV7-9, the J gene TRBJ2-1; no firm D call. The CDR3 extends over 12 amino acids. V was cut by 4 bases and J by 8 bases, with 9 bases left in between. CDR1 SEHNR and CDR2 FQNEAQ come from the germline V gene (reference sequence). Here the CDR3 reads CASSSPRDEQFF. The DNA of the CDR3 is TGTGCCAGCAGCTCACCCCGGGATGAGCAGTTCTTC.

This clone was observed a single time. The chain couples TRBV2 to TRBJ2-1, with 8 bases matching TRBD2. The CDR3 totals 14 residues. V lost 6 bases, J lost 7 bases, and 8 bases stayed unmatched. The germline V gene has CDR1 SNHLY and CDR2 FYNNEI. In nucleotides, the CDR3 is TGTGCCAGCAGCCCGAGGCGGGGGGTAAATGAGCAGTTCTTC. It encodes CASSPRRGVNEQFF. The whole variable domain, remainder taken from reference TRBV2 and TRBJ2-1, is EPEVTQTPSHQVTQMGQEVILRCVPISNHLYFYWYRQILGQKVEFLVSFYNNEISEKSEIFDDQFSVERPDGSNFTLKIRSTKLEDSAMYFCASSPRRGVNEQFFGPGTRLTVL.

The rearrangement links TRBV28 to TRBJ2-1, with TRBD2 identical over 10 bases. Per germline, CDR1 MDHEN and CDR2 SYDVKM. The CDR3 totals 13 residues. The ends lost 8 bases at V and 7 bases at J; junction bases unmatched: 5. This CDR3 reads CASASGSWNEQFF. The CDR3 DNA reads as TGTGCCAGCGCTAGCGGGAGCTGGAATGAGCAGTTCTTC.

Only one count was recorded for this clone. CDR3 in DNA: TGTGCCAGCAGCCCGGGACTAGCGGGAGCCTACGAGCAGTACTTC. Translating it yields CASSPGLAGAYEQYF. The chain employs TRBV6-5 and TRBJ2-7; TRBD2 matches at 14 bases. J was trimmed by 2 bases and V by 6 bases; bases with no gene match: 3. CDR3 length: 15 amino acids. Looked up from germline, CDR1 is MNHEY and CDR2 is SVGAGI.

The chain combines TRBV7-9 with TRBJ2-1; 11 nucleotides agree with TRBD1. The CDR3 contains 16 residues. Looked up from germline, CDR1 is SEHNR and CDR2 is FQNEAQ (reference sequence). Unmatched junction bases numbered 10, after V lost 5 bases and J lost 7 bases. The CDR3 here is CASSEGTGGLANEQFF. The CDR3 DNA is TGTGCCAGCAGCGAGGGGACAGGGGGACTGGCGAATGAGCAGTTCTTC. The variable domain in full, completed from reference TRBV7-9 and TRBJ2-1, reads DTGVSQNPRHKITKRGQNVTFRCDPISEHNRLYWYRQTLGQGPEFLTYFQNEAQLEKSRLLSDRFSAERPKGSFSTLEIQRTEQGDSAMYLCASSEGTGGLANEQFFGPGTRLTVL.